Shown below are 12 T cell receptor beta chains from a single sample sequenced in a study of human T cells and chemical hapten exposure. Extraction of total RNA was performed on unfractionated whole blood. One entry per CDR3 protein, called by TCRdb with MiXCR from the 5' RACE reads. The sample gives some 78,000 distinct CDR3 sequences, approximately 7.7% of which show up once; roughly 2.4% is in the top ten. These receptors all come from a male donor in good health.

V and J are TRBV7-2 and TRBJ2-5; 7 bases map to TRBD2. CDR3 length equals 11 residues. The germline CDR1 and CDR2 sequences are SGHTA and FQGNSA. V shed 1 base, J shed 14 bases, and the junction held 4 bases outside the gene matches. Written as DNA, the CDR3 is TGTGCCAGCAGCTTAGGGGCTAGCGGCTACTTC. It codes for CASSLGASGYF. Full variable domain (outside the CDR3, taken from reference TRBV7-2 and TRBJ2-5): GAGVSQSPSNKVTEKGKDVELRCDPISGHTALYWYRQSLGQGLEFLIYFQGNSAPDKSGLPSDRFSAERTGGSVSTLTIQRTQQEDSAVYLCASSLGASGYFGPGTRLLVL.

The chain couples TRBV27 to TRBJ1-1; the D is unclear. Trimming left V 4 bases short and J 1 base short, with 10 bases between. Germline CDR1 MNHEY, CDR2 SMNVEV (reference sequence). This CDR3 region has 14 residues. The CDR3 DNA reads as TGTGCCAGCAGTTGGGGAGGCGGGAACACTGAAGCTTTCTTT. Translated, it gives CASSWGGGNTEAFF.

In its sample, this clonotype was seen many times. The V call is TRBV5-5, the J call TRBJ1-1; D is unclear. Germline assignment: CDR1 SGHKS and CDR2 YYEKEE (reference sequence). This CDR3 contains 16 residues. Deletions cut 4 bases from V and 1 base from J, with 17 bases between. The CDR3 DNA sequence: TGTGCCAGCAGCCGAAAAATCAAGGCTTCGAACACTGAAGCTTTCTTT. Translating it yields CASSRKIKASNTEAFF.

At least ten counts were recorded for this clonotype. The gene calls are TRBV3-1 and TRBJ2-1; 13 bases agree with TRBD2. Germline lookup yields CDR1 LGHDT and CDR2 YNNKEL (reference sequence). The junction had 8 bases not matched to a gene; V was cut back by 3 bases and J by 9 bases. There are 16 residues in the CDR3. CDR3 bases: TGTGCCAGCAGCCAGGCGGGACTAGCGGGATACGGTGAGCAGTTCTTC. Translation gives CASSQAGLAGYGEQFF.

The V call is TRBV29-1, the J call TRBJ2-7, with 9 nucleotides matching TRBD1. The ends lost 6 bases at V and 3 bases at J; junction bases unmatched: 6. Germline CDR1 SQVTM, CDR2 ANQGSEA. The CDR3 runs 13 residues. The CDR3: CSVQTGGGYEQYF. The CDR3 region has the DNA TGCAGCGTGCAGACAGGGGGAGGCTACGAGCAGTACTTC.

In its sample, this clonotype was seen many times. CDR3 DNA: TGCGCCAGCACCCCGAGCCTAGCTGGGAAGAATGAGCAGTTCTTC. Encoded protein: CASTPSLAGKNEQFF. The rearrangement joins TRBV10-1 to TRBJ2-1; tentatively, D is TRBD2 (5 bases). The CDR3 contains 15 residues. Between the trimmed V and J ends, which lost 7 bases and 7 bases, there was a span of 20 bases. CDR1 WNHNN and CDR2 SYGVQD come from the germline V gene (reference sequence).

The V and J genes are TRBV5-4 and TRBJ2-7, with D unclear. Trimming took off 1 base at V and 1 base at J, with 6 bases between the two ends. This CDR3 has 13 residues. Germline CDR1 is SGHNT and CDR2 is YYREEE (reference sequence). The CDR3 here is CASSLTESYEQYF. CDR3 DNA: TGTGCCAGCAGCTTGACAGAGTCCTACGAGCAGTACTTC.

This clonotype has at least ten counts. This chain connects TRBV12-3 or TRBV12-4 to TRBJ2-3, with 7 positions matching TRBD1. The CDR3 has 14 residues. V was pared by 5 bases and J by 6 bases, with 8 bases of the junction left unmatched. This CDR3 is CASSPRQGEDTQYF. CDR3 bases: TGTGCCAGCAGTCCCCGCCAGGGGGAGGATACGCAGTATTTT.

The sample holds a few counts of this clonotype. The chain carries TRBV11-2 and TRBJ2-1; a weak D match, TRBD2 (7 bases). The V end was cut by 4 bases, the J end by 8 bases, with 18 bases between. The V gene's germline CDR1 is SGHAT and CDR2 FQNNGV. CDR3 size: 15 residues. CDR3 region: CASSYRGRGKDEQFF. CDR3 sequence (DNA): TGTGCCAGCAGCTACCGGGGGAGGGGGAAAGATGAGCAGTTCTTC.

This clonotype was seen many times. The J gene is TRBJ1-3, the V gene TRBV15; 8 bases are a match to TRBD1. The CDR3 is made up of 16 amino acids. Germline CDR1 and CDR2: LNHNV and YYDKDF (reference sequence). V shed 0 bases, J shed 3 bases, and the junction held 4 bases outside the gene matches. The CDR3 reads CATSRDTRGHGNTIYF. In nucleotides, the CDR3 is TGTGCCACCAGCAGAGATACCAGGGGGCATGGAAACACCATATATTTT. The full variable domain, its missing parts supplied by reference TRBV15 and TRBJ1-3, is DAMVIQNPRYQVTQFGKPVTLSCSQTLNHNVMYWYQQKSSQAPKLLFHYYDKDFNNEADTPDNFQSRRPNTSFCFLDIRSPGLGDTAMYLCATSRDTRGHGNTIYFGEGSWLTVV.

This clonotype was counted a few times. The chain couples TRBV3-1 to TRBJ2-1; TRBD2 matches at 9 bases. CDR3 size: 14 residues. Germline V gene data show CDR1 as LGHDT and CDR2 as YNNKEL (reference sequence). V lost 7 bases and J lost 8; bases outside the gene matches: 9. Here the CDR3 DNA reads TGTGCCAGCAAGGAAGCTAGCGGGGAGGATGAGCAGTTCTTC. This sequence encodes CASKEASGEDEQFF.

This clonotype was observed a few times. The V gene is TRBV14, the J gene TRBJ1-2, with D uncertain. This CDR3 is 14 amino acids long. V was pared by 4 bases and J by 3 bases, with 12 bases between. Per germline, CDR1 SGHDN and CDR2 FVKESK. The CDR3 reads CASSPQRRHYGYTF. The CDR3 DNA reads as TGTGCCAGCAGCCCGCAAAGACGGCACTATGGCTACACCTTC.